This is a list of T cell receptor beta chains from one sample in a study of cytomegalovirus exposure and HLA in healthy donors. Generated by immunoSEQ multiplex PCR, the TCRdb table keeps only in-frame clones and is missing some. This sample carries 170,000 or so clones, around 80% of them seen once, and the ten largest clones take approximately 0.7%. Sequencing was done on a sample of PBMCs. The receptors come from a woman aged 40 to 50 in good health and CMV-seronegative. Both conserved end residues are part of each CDR3. Each record gives: J gene, V gene, clone size, D gene, CDR3 protein, CDR3 DNA. The D gene is left open where the match is weak. Clone size is given for some rows only: seen once, a few or many times, or a class if the clone is expanded.

>TRBJ1-1|TRBV13|-|-
CASSYPNTEAFF
TGTGCCAGTTCTTATCCGAACACTGAAGCTTTCTTT
>TRBJ2-3|TRBV19|-|-
CASSIARDTQYF
TGTGCCAGTAGTATAGCCCGAGATACGCAGTATTTT
>TRBJ1-5|TRBV4-2|-|-
CASAFGSESNQPQHF
TGTGCCAGCGCCTTCGGATCGGAGAGCAATCAGCCCCAGCATTTT
>TRBJ1-1|TRBV5-6|once|TRBD1
CASSPTDRGGTEAFF
TGTGCCAGCAGCCCGACGGACAGGGGGGGCACTGAAGCTTTCTTT
>TRBJ1-1|TRBV7-2|-|TRBD1
CASSLTGETEAFF
TGTGCCAGCAGCTTAACAGGGGAAACTGAAGCTTTCTTT
>TRBJ2-7|TRBV5-1|-|-
CASSLAAGQPSYEQYF
TGCGCCAGCAGCTTGGCCGCTGGACAGCCCTCCTACGAGCAGTACTTC
>TRBJ2-7|TRBV9|few|-
CASSVGFGVVGEQYF
TGTGCCAGCAGCGTAGGGTTCGGGGTAGTCGGCGAGCAGTACTTC
>TRBJ2-3|TRBV5-1|-|TRBD2
CASSGWIAGGPDTQYF
TGCGCCAGCAGCGGATGGATAGCGGGGGGGCCCGATACGCAGTATTTT
>TRBJ1-5|TRBV19|-|-
CASSMVTAMGNQPQHF
TGTGCCAGTAGTATGGTGACAGCCATGGGCAATCAGCCCCAGCATTTT
>TRBJ1-1|TRBV19|-|-
CASSISGPNTEAFF
TGTGCCAGTAGTATATCTGGCCCGAACACTGAAGCTTTCTTT
>TRBJ1-1|TRBV15|-|-
CATSFGEGTEAFF
TGTGCCACCAGCTTCGGGGAGGGCACTGAAGCTTTCTTT
>TRBJ2-4|TRBV28|-|-
CASSLLTGKNLAKNIQYF
TGTGCCAGCAGTTTGCTGACGGGGAAGAACCTAGCCAAAAACATTCAGTACTTC
>TRBJ1-1|TRBV6-1|few|-
CASSEVPQGNTEAFF
TGTGCCAGCAGTGAAGTTCCTCAGGGGAACACTGAAGCTTTCTTT
>TRBJ1-1|TRBV6-6|-|TRBD1
CASSTLGQGRNTEAFF
TGTGCCAGCAGTACACTCGGACAGGGAAGGAACACTGAAGCTTTCTTT
>TRBJ2-7|TRBV2|-|-
CASTLPGVYEQYF
TGTGCCAGCACCTTACCGGGGGTATACGAGCAGTACTTC
>TRBJ2-6|TRBV5-1|-|-
CASSPSLGANVLTF
TGCGCCAGCAGCCCCAGTCTGGGGGCCAACGTCCTGACTTTC
>TRBJ1-1|TRBV9|-|TRBD1
CASLGQGKAFF
TGTGCCAGCCTGGGACAGGGTAAAGCTTTCTTT
>TRBJ2-2|TRBV14|few|-
CASSQVRAGELFF
TGTGCCAGCAGCCAAGTCAGGGCCGGGGAGCTGTTTTTT
>TRBJ2-7|TRBV6-5|-|TRBD2
CASSRGLLAYEQYF
TGTGCCAGCAGCCGGGGACTATTGGCCTACGAGCAGTACTTC
>TRBJ2-1|TRBV6-5|few|TRBD1
CASSYSQGDNEQFF
TGTGCCAGCAGTTACTCACAGGGGGACAATGAGCAGTTCTTC
>TRBJ2-1|TRBV10-3|-|TRBD1
CAISGSGDRSPNEQFF
TGTGCCATCAGTGGAAGTGGGGACAGGAGTCCCAATGAGCAGTTCTTC
>TRBJ2-5|TRBV7-9|-|TRBD1
CASSLVDRGRLTQYF
TGTGCCAGCAGCTTAGTTGACAGGGGGCGGCTGACCCAGTACTTC